The clone carrying this T cell receptor beta chain was counted once. In the original processing: Amplification of reference gene primers was used by the study to estimate nucleated cell counts. Sequenced by immunoSEQ multiplex PCR; TCRdb stores in-frame clones only, minus some. V and J calls and clone size follow that table, whereas D and trimming were derived from the DNA. The sample records 150,000 to 200,000 clones, over 80% being singletons. This sample was taken from a study of blood T cell repertoires in COVID-19. In the study overall: Material from acute and convalescent COVID-19 was sourced from the United States, Italy and Spain. Sample material is recorded as cDNA or gDNA derived from T cells, B-cell-depleted T cells, or PBMCs.

The receptor's source is a woman in her thirties with acute or convalescent COVID-19. The sample consisted of peripheral blood.

The DNA of the CDR3 is TGTGCCAGCAGCTTAGTTCCAGCGGGAGGGAGTGAGCAGTTCTTC. Translating gives CASSLVPAGGSEQFF. This chain uses TRBV7-9 with TRBJ2-1; 10 bases map to TRBD2. CDR1 is SEHNR and CDR2 is FQNEAQ in the germline V gene (reference sequence). CDR3 length equals 15 residues. V was clipped by 1 base and J by 9 bases; unmatched bases: 6.